These T cell receptor beta chains were read from a single sample in a study of blood T cells in healthy people across ages. In TCRdb, the 5' RACE reads were re-called with MiXCR into one record per CDR3 protein. The sample has about 750,000 distinct CDR3 sequences; roughly 50% are singletons. Sequences were obtained from blood. Every receptor here comes from a man older than 75 in good health. Both conserved end residues are part of each CDR3. The D gene is left open where the match is weak. Only part of the rows carry a size: once, few, many, or a class if the clone is expanded.

j_call: TRBJ2-6
clone_size: -
cdr3_length: 18
d_call: TRBD1
v_call: TRBV2
cdr3_nt: TGTGCCAGCAGTTTTCAGGGGGCCACCTCTTCCGGGGCCAACGTCCTGACTTTC
cdr3_aa: CASSFQGATSSGANVLTF

j_call: TRBJ2-1
clone_size: -
cdr3_length: 19
d_call: TRBD2
v_call: TRBV27
cdr3_nt: TGTGCCAGCGCCCGGGGGACGGGACTAGCGGGAGGAGAAGGGAATGAGCAGTTCTTC
cdr3_aa: CASARGTGLAGGEGNEQFF

j_call: TRBJ2-7
clone_size: -
cdr3_length: 14
d_call: -
v_call: TRBV12-3/TRBV12-4
cdr3_nt: TGTGCCTGCAGTTTTGGGCTGACCTCCTACGAGCAGTACTTC
cdr3_aa: CACSFGLTSYEQYF

j_call: TRBJ2-7
clone_size: once
cdr3_length: 16
d_call: -
v_call: TRBV7-9
cdr3_nt: TGTGCCAGCAGCTTCGCCCGTCCCAAGGATTCCTACGAGCAGTACTTC
cdr3_aa: CASSFARPKDSYEQYF

j_call: TRBJ2-1
clone_size: -
cdr3_length: 15
d_call: -
v_call: TRBV24-1
cdr3_nt: TGTGCCACCAGTGACCTGACAGGTATAGTTGGCGAGCAGTTCTTC
cdr3_aa: CATSDLTGIVGEQFF

j_call: TRBJ2-1
clone_size: -
cdr3_length: 15
d_call: TRBD2
v_call: TRBV4-1
cdr3_nt: TGCGCCAGCAGCGCACTAGCGGGAGGTATCAATGAGCAGTTCTTC
cdr3_aa: CASSALAGGINEQFF

j_call: TRBJ2-3
clone_size: -
cdr3_length: 17
d_call: -
v_call: TRBV3-1
cdr3_nt: TGTGCCAGCAGCCCCCTTCGGGACCTTTCGGGGCACAGATACGCGTATTTT
cdr3_aa: CASSPLRDLSGHRYAYF

j_call: TRBJ1-2
clone_size: -
cdr3_length: 16
d_call: TRBD1
v_call: TRBV15
cdr3_nt: TGTGCCACCAGCAGAGAGAGGACAGGGGGCGCGAAGGGCTACACCTTC
cdr3_aa: CATSRERTGGAKGYTF

j_call: TRBJ2-5
clone_size: few
cdr3_length: 15
d_call: TRBD1
v_call: TRBV7-2
cdr3_nt: TGTGCCAGCAGCTCCCTGGGACAGCCCCAAGAGACCCAGTACTTC
cdr3_aa: CASSSLGQPQETQYF

j_call: TRBJ2-7
clone_size: -
cdr3_length: 17
d_call: -
v_call: TRBV4-2
cdr3_nt: TGTGCCAGCAGCCAAGCTACACTACTAGCAGGGTACAATGAGCAGTACTTC
cdr3_aa: CASSQATLLAGYNEQYF

j_call: TRBJ2-7
clone_size: -
cdr3_length: 11
d_call: -
v_call: TRBV6-6
cdr3_nt: TGTGCCAGCAGTTACTCGAGGGAGCAGTACTTC
cdr3_aa: CASSYSREQYF

j_call: TRBJ2-2
clone_size: once
cdr3_length: 18
d_call: TRBD2
v_call: TRBV4-2
cdr3_nt: TGTGCCAACAGCGGGGGACTAGCGGGAGGAGGGAACACCGGGGAGCTGTTTTTT
cdr3_aa: CANSGGLAGGGNTGELFF

j_call: TRBJ2-1
clone_size: -
cdr3_length: 16
d_call: -
v_call: TRBV6-1
cdr3_nt: TGTGCCAGCAGTGAATATGGAAAGGGACCGGCGGGGTCCCGGTTCTTC
cdr3_aa: CASSEYGKGPAGSRFF

j_call: TRBJ2-7
clone_size: -
cdr3_length: 16
d_call: TRBD2
v_call: TRBV28
cdr3_nt: TGTGCCAGCACCCTAAAGGGACTAGCGGGAGGGTACGAGCAGTACTTC
cdr3_aa: CASTLKGLAGGYEQYF

j_call: TRBJ2-5
clone_size: -
cdr3_length: 14
d_call: -
v_call: TRBV3-1
cdr3_nt: TGTGCCAGCAGCCAAGCGGGAGTGGCAGAGACCCAGTACTTC
cdr3_aa: CASSQAGVAETQYF

j_call: TRBJ1-5
clone_size: -
cdr3_length: 13
d_call: -
v_call: TRBV7-2
cdr3_nt: TGTGGCAGCAGTCCTGATTGGGGTCAGCCCCAGCATTTT
cdr3_aa: CGSSPDWGQPQHF

j_call: TRBJ2-1
clone_size: -
cdr3_length: 16
d_call: -
v_call: TRBV6-5
cdr3_nt: TGTGCCAGCAGGAGGGGGGCGGGGAGCTCCTACAATGAGCAGTTCTTC
cdr3_aa: CASRRGAGSSYNEQFF

j_call: TRBJ2-7
clone_size: few
cdr3_length: 16
d_call: -
v_call: TRBV14
cdr3_nt: TGTGCCAGCAGCCAAGAGGGGGGGGCGCAATCCTACGAGCAGTACTTC
cdr3_aa: CASSQEGGAQSYEQYF

j_call: TRBJ1-2
clone_size: few
cdr3_length: 14
d_call: TRBD1
v_call: TRBV5-1
cdr3_nt: TGCGCCAGCAGCTCTGGACAGGTGGGAAATGGCTACACCTTC
cdr3_aa: CASSSGQVGNGYTF

j_call: TRBJ1-2
clone_size: -
cdr3_length: 14
d_call: TRBD1
v_call: TRBV28
cdr3_nt: TGTGCCAGCAGTTTAAGGGGGCGATCATGGGGCTACACCTTC
cdr3_aa: CASSLRGRSWGYTF

j_call: TRBJ2-3
clone_size: -
cdr3_length: 17
d_call: -
v_call: TRBV7-8
cdr3_nt: TGTGCCAGCAGCGCCATCGGAACGGACAGATACACAGATACGCAGTATTTT
cdr3_aa: CASSAIGTDRYTDTQYF

j_call: TRBJ1-2
clone_size: few
cdr3_length: 13
d_call: -
v_call: TRBV6-4
cdr3_nt: TGTGCCAGCAGTGACTACCCCAACTATGGCTACACCTTC
cdr3_aa: CASSDYPNYGYTF